This passage covers 25 T cell receptor beta chains from one sample sequenced in a study of blood T cell repertoires in COVID-19. Some clones are missing from TCRdb's copy, which holds only in-frame ones; the method was immunoSEQ multiplex PCR. The table lists 100,000 to 150,000 clones, 84% of them singletons. Sample: peripheral blood. These receptors came from a man aged 60-69 years with acute or convalescent COVID-19.

This chain connects TRBV7-8 to TRBJ2-1; possible D gene TRBD2, 7 bases. V was trimmed by 1 base and J by 9 bases, leaving 16 bases between them. Germline V gene sequence: CDR1 SGHVS, CDR2 FQNEAQ. The length of the CDR3 is 15 residues. The CDR3, as DNA: TGTGCCAGCAGCTTAGAGCGACTAGGGGGGGGTGAGCAGTTCTTC. Encoded protein: CASSLERLGGGEQFF.

The V call is TRBV19, the J call TRBJ2-4; D may be TRBD1 (6 bases). V shed 3 bases and J shed 3 bases, with 12 bases lying between them. The CDR3 totals 15 residues. Germline V gene data show CDR1 as LNHDA and CDR2 as SQIVND (reference sequence). The CDR3 region has the DNA TGTGCCAGTAGTATGGACAGTAATGTCAAAAACATTCAGTACTTC. It encodes CASSMDSNVKNIQYF.

The chain is built from TRBV5-6 and TRBJ1-5; a possible D gene is TRBD1 (5 bases). CDR1 SGHDT and CDR2 YYEEEE come from the germline V gene. With 4 bases removed from V and 3 bases from J, the gap between germline ends came to 20 bases. The CDR3 has 17 residues. This CDR3 reads CASSHTLRGGNNQPQHF. Here the CDR3 DNA reads TGTGCCAGCAGCCACACCCTGCGGGGGGGGAACAATCAGCCCCAGCATTTT. The entire variable domain, with the rest obtained from reference TRBV5-6 and TRBJ1-5, is as follows: DAGVTQSPTHLIKTRGQQVTLRCSPKSGHDTVSWYQQALGQGPQFIFQYYEEEERQRGNFPDRFSGHQFPNYSSELNVNALLLGDSALYLCASSHTLRGGNNQPQHFGDGTRLSIL.

This chain joins TRBV29-1 and TRBJ2-1; TRBD1 aligns across 10 bases. Germline CDR1 and CDR2: SQVTM and ANQGSEA. V lost 0 bases to trimming and J lost 9 bases; unmatched junction nucleotides: 11. This CDR3 region has 16 residues. In DNA form, the CDR3 reads TGCAGCGTTGAAGATCCGGGGACAGGGGATTTTGGTGAGCAGTTCTTC. The encoded protein is CSVEDPGTGDFGEQFF.

V and J are TRBV3-1 (or the pseudogene TRBV3-2) and TRBJ2-7; no reliable D call. The V end lost 0 bases, the J end lost 4 bases, and 13 bases lay between the germline ends. CDR1 and CDR2 from the germline V gene are LGHDT and YNNKEL (reference sequence). The CDR3 covers 15 residues. CDR3: CASSQDARPLYEQYF. The CDR3 nucleotides read TGTGCCAGCAGCCAAGACGCGCGCCCTTTGTACGAGCAGTACTTC.

The chain has TRBV12-3 or TRBV12-4 and TRBJ2-3; TRBD2 aligns across 7 bases. With 6 bases clipped from V and 7 bases from J, the junction kept 4 bases outside the gene matches. The CDR3 consists of 12 residues. The chain's CDR3 is CASSSLANTQYF. The DNA for the CDR3 is TGTGCCAGCAGCTCACTAGCGAATACGCAGTATTTT.

V and J are TRBV6-5 and TRBJ1-5, with TRBD1 identical over 7 bases. Unmatched junction bases numbered 5, after V lost 2 bases and J lost 4 bases. Germline V CDR1 and CDR2: MNHEY, SVGAGI. There are 15 residues in the CDR3. CDR3 in amino acids: CASSYTGTVNQPQHF. CDR3 bases: TGTGCCAGCAGTTACACCGGGACAGTGAATCAGCCCCAGCATTTT.

This chain joins TRBV6-1 and TRBJ1-4; TRBD1 matches 10 bases. Germline CDR1 is MNHNS and CDR2 is SASEGT. V lost 4 bases and J lost 3; bases outside the gene matches: 5. The CDR3 is 16 residues long. For the CDR3, the DNA is TGTGCCAGCAGTGCGCGGGACAGGGGAGCTAATGAAAAACTGTTTTTT. Translating gives CASSARDRGANEKLFF.

This chain connects TRBV19 to TRBJ1-1, with 7 bases aligning to TRBD1. The CDR3 is made up of 16 amino acids. Trimming at V came to 5 bases and at J to 2 bases, leaving 11 bases not matched to a gene. Germline V gives CDR1 LNHDA, CDR2 SQIVND (reference sequence). The CDR3 DNA reads TGTGCCAGTAGTGGCTTGGGACAGCGACTTAACACTGAAGCTTTCTTT. This encodes CASSGLGQRLNTEAFF.

V is TRBV11-2 and J is TRBJ1-1; 7 bases match TRBD1. V was pared by 6 bases and J by 1 base, with 8 bases of the junction left unmatched. Germline assignment: CDR1 SGHAT and CDR2 FQNNGV. The CDR3 spans 15 residues. CDR3 amino acids: CASRSSTGANTEAFF. In nucleotides, the CDR3 is TGTGCCAGCAGATCTTCAACAGGGGCGAACACTGAAGCTTTCTTT. The full variable domain, completed using reference TRBV11-2 and TRBJ1-1, is EAGVAQSPRYKIIEKRQSVAFWCNPISGHATLYWYQQILGQGPKLLIQFQNNGVVDDSQLPKDRFSAERLKGVDSTLKIQPAKLEDSAVYLCASRSSTGANTEAFFGQGTRLTVV.

The chain is built from TRBV9 and TRBJ2-5; 8 positions match TRBD2. CDR3 length: 16 amino acids. The V and J ends lost 0 bases and 5 bases, in that order; junction bases with no gene match: 9. Germline V gene data show CDR1 as SGDLS and CDR2 as YYNGEE. This chain's CDR3 is CASSVDPAGVWETQYF. CDR3 nucleotides: TGTGCCAGCAGCGTAGATCCAGCGGGAGTGTGGGAGACCCAGTACTTC.

The chain uses TRBV6-5 and TRBJ1-6; 8 positions agree with TRBD1. V lost 2 bases and J lost 9; bases outside the gene matches: 3. This CDR3 is built from 14 residues. Germline loops: CDR1 MNHEY, CDR2 SVGAGI. DNA for the CDR3: TGTGCCAGCAGTTACCGGGACAGGTCTTCACCCCTCCACTTT. Translated: CASSYRDRSSPLHF.

This chain links TRBV12-3 or TRBV12-4 with TRBJ1-5; 7 bases match TRBD1. The CDR3 covers 13 residues. Trimming removed 6 bases from V and 15 bases from J; junction bases left unmatched: 14. The CDR3 nucleotides are TGTGCCAGCAGCGTGACGGGACAGCCAGAAATGCATTTT. Translating it yields CASSVTGQPEMHF.

The chain has TRBV4-1 and TRBJ2-2; no definite D call. The V end lost 1 base, the J end lost 4 bases, and 7 bases lay between the germline ends. Germline V gene sequence: CDR1 MGHRA, CDR2 YSYEKL. CDR3 length: 14 residues. The CDR3 sequence is CASSQVPSTGELFF. CDR3 nucleotides: TGCGCCAGCAGCCAAGTCCCCAGCACCGGGGAGCTGTTTTTT.

J is TRBJ2-2 and V is TRBV11-2; 10 nucleotides align to TRBD1. Germline assignment: CDR1 SGHAT and CDR2 FQNNGV. V shed 5 bases, J shed 3 bases, and the junction held 6 bases outside the gene matches. The CDR3 length is 16 residues. The CDR3 here is CASSPRQGADTGELFF. The CDR3 nucleotides read TGTGCCAGCAGCCCTCGACAGGGGGCGGACACCGGGGAGCTGTTTTTT.

The J gene is TRBJ1-1, the V gene TRBV5-1; D is unclear. The CDR3 is made up of 14 amino acids. V dropped 0 bases and J dropped 0 bases, with 6 bases sitting between them. Germline loops: CDR1 SGHRS, CDR2 YFSETQ. CDR3 DNA: TGCGCCAGCAGCTTGGGAGTGATGAACACTGAAGCTTTCTTT. It is translated as CASSLGVMNTEAFF.

The genes are TRBV7-7 and TRBJ2-2; TRBD2 matches at 8 bases. J was trimmed by 0 bases and V by 6 bases; bases with no gene match: 6. CDR3 length: 16 residues. Germline values: CDR1 SSHAT, CDR2 FNYEAQ (reference sequence). The CDR3 protein is CASSSTSGTNTGELFF. Here the CDR3 DNA reads TGTGCCAGCAGTAGTACTAGCGGAACGAACACCGGGGAGCTGTTTTTT.

The chain employs TRBV9 and TRBJ1-2; weak D call: TRBD1 (5 bases). This CDR3 has 15 amino acids. Trimming removed 0 bases from V and 5 bases from J, with 14 bases in between. The germline gives CDR1 SGDLS, CDR2 YYNGEE. The CDR3 region is CASSVADGGRYGYTF. The CDR3 DNA follows: TGTGCCAGCAGCGTAGCTGACGGGGGACGATATGGCTACACCTTC.

This clone occurred once. This rearrangement joins TRBV3-1 (or the pseudogene TRBV3-2) to TRBJ1-2; TRBD1 aligns across 8 bases. J was trimmed by 6 bases and V by 10 bases; bases with no gene match: 4. The CDR3 extends over 11 amino acids. Germline V gene data show CDR1 as LGHDT and CDR2 as YNNKEL (reference sequence). The CDR3 region is CATGQGNGYTF. The CDR3, as DNA: TGTGCCACCGGACAGGGTAATGGCTACACCTTC.

CDR3 sequence: CASSPRDSQTEAFF. The CDR3 DNA sequence: TGTGCCAGCAGCCCCCGGGACAGTCAGACTGAAGCTTTCTTT. This chain connects TRBV7-9 to TRBJ1-1; 7 bases align to TRBD1. CDR3 length: 14 amino acids. The ends lost 5 bases at V and 5 bases at J; junction bases unmatched: 8. Germline assignment: CDR1 SEHNR and CDR2 FQNEAQ (reference sequence).

The rearrangement uses TRBV6-1 and TRBJ1-1, with D maybe TRBD1 (5 bases). Trimming took 2 bases from V and 6 from J, leaving 19 bases between them. The CDR3 contains 16 residues. CDR1 and CDR2 (germline): MNHNS, SASEGT. The CDR3 reads CASSEMAAGLWAEAFF. The CDR3, as DNA: TGTGCCAGCAGTGAAATGGCCGCGGGGCTGTGGGCTGAAGCTTTCTTT.

The genes are TRBV11-2 and TRBJ1-2, with 9 bases matching TRBD1. V trimming: 5 bases; J trimming: 5 bases; junction bases outside the gene matches: 15. The germline V gene encodes CDR1 SGHAT and CDR2 FQNNGV. The CDR3 is 17 amino acids. The chain's CDR3 is CASSRTSGQGRNYGYTF. CDR3 sequence (DNA): TGTGCCAGCAGCCGTACCTCAGGACAGGGGAGAAATTATGGCTACACCTTC.

The rearrangement uses TRBV28 and TRBJ2-6; D is ambiguous. The CDR3 extends over 18 amino acids. The V and J ends lost 5 bases and 2 bases respectively, with 19 bases between them. Per germline, CDR1 MDHEN and CDR2 SYDVKM. In DNA, the CDR3 is TGTGCCAGCAGTAAGAACCCTTCTCCCTATCCTGGGGCCAACGTCCTGACTTTC. Translated, it gives CASSKNPSPYPGANVLTF.

This chain links TRBV5-4 with TRBJ2-7; the match to TRBD1 covers 10 bases. The CDR3 consists of 16 residues. CDR1 is SGHNT, CDR2 YYREEE, per germline (reference sequence). Unmatched junction bases numbered 9, after V lost 1 base and J lost 5 bases. CDR3 protein: CASSLMPRDRGHEQYF. Here the CDR3 DNA reads TGTGCCAGCAGCTTGATGCCCCGGGACAGGGGCCACGAGCAGTACTTC.

The V call is TRBV9, the J call TRBJ2-1; 13 bases map to TRBD2. The V gene's germline CDR1 is SGDLS and CDR2 YYNGEE. The CDR3 consists of 17 residues. The V segment lost 4 bases and the J segment 6 bases; nucleotides outside the gene matches: 10. CDR3 DNA: TGTGCCAGCAGCATACTAGGACTAGCGGGAGCAACCAATGAGCAGTTCTTC. Translated: CASSILGLAGATNEQFF.